This T cell receptor beta chain was recorded in a study of CD8 T cells in ankylosing spondylitis. Findings and limits, study-wide: Blood from ankylosing spondylitis patients appeared to carry a characteristic roughly eight-variant TCR beta motif.

Libraries of TCR beta came from quantitative 5'-RACE with molecular barcodes. Each CDR3 protein is one row after TCRdb ran MiXCR on the 5' RACE reads. The table includes 150,000 or so distinct CDR3 sequences, around a third detected once. V was pared by 4 bases and J by 9 bases, with 8 bases of the junction left unmatched. The V gene's germline CDR1 is SGHRS and CDR2 YFSETQ. This CDR3 is built from 14 residues. To note about this clonotype: Its antigen remains unidentified.

V is TRBV5-1 and J is TRBJ2-1, with 9 bases that match TRBD2. This receptor was obtained from a male donor with ankylosing spondylitis. Sequenced material: synovial fluid, either unsorted or a sorted T cell fraction (not recorded which). The CDR3 loop is CASSTGTSSSEQFF. The DNA of the CDR3 is TGCGCCAGCAGCACCGGGACTAGCAGCAGTGAGCAGTTCTTC.